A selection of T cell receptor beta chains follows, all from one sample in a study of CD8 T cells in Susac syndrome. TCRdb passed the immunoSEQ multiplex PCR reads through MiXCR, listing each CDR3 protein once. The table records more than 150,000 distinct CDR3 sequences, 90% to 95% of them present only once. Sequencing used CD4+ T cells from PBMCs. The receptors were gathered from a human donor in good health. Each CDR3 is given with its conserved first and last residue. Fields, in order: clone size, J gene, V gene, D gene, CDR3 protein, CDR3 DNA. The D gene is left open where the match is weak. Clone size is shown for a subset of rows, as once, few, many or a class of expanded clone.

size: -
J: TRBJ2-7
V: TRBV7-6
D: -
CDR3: CASSLEVSRLSSYEQYF
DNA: TGTGCCAGCAGCTTAGAGGTTTCGAGACTCTCCTCCTACGAGCAGTACTTC

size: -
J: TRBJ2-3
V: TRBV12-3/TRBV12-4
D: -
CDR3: CASSRGSGADTQYF
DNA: TGTGCCAGCAGTCGGGGCTCTGGGGCAGATACGCAGTATTTT

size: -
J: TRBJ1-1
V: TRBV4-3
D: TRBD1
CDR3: CASSQRGLTGEAFF
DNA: TGCGCCAGCAGCCAAAGGGGGCTCACTGGTGAAGCTTTCTTT

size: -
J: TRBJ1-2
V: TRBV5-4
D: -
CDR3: CASGGGGHYGYTF
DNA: TGTGCCAGCGGCGGGGGGGGCCACTATGGCTACACCTTC

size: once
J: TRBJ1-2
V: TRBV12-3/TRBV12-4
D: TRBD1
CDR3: CASSPGQGWGYTF
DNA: TGTGCCAGCAGTCCAGGACAGGGGTGGGGCTACACCTTC

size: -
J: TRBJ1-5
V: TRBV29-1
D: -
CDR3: CSVGEDQPQHF
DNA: TGCAGCGTTGGGGAGGATCAGCCCCAGCATTTT

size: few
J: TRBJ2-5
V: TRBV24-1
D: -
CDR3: CATIPGTVYQETQYF
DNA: TGTGCCACCATTCCCGGTACAGTGTACCAAGAGACCCAGTACTTC

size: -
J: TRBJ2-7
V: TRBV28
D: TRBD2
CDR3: CASSSGVYEQYF
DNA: TGTGCCAGCAGTAGCGGGGTCTACGAGCAGTACTTC

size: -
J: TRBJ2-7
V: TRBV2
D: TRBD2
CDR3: CASSEMALAGGRQYF
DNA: TGTGCCAGCAGTGAAATGGCTCTAGCGGGGGGGCGGCAGTACTTC

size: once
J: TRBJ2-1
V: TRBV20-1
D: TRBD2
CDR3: CSAKRTSEYNEQFF
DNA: TGCAGTGCCAAAAGGACTAGCGAGTACAATGAGCAGTTCTTC

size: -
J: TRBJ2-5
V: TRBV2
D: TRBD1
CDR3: CASSDRGETQYF
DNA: TGTGCCAGCAGCGACAGGGGAGAGACCCAGTACTTC

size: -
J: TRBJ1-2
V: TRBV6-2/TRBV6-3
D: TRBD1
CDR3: CASSQPTGAYTF
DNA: TGTGCCAGCAGTCAACCGACAGGGGCCTACACCTTC

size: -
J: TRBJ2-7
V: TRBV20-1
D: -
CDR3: CSAQVGQAPYEQYF
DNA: TGCAGTGCCCAGGTTGGTCAGGCCCCCTACGAGCAGTACTTC

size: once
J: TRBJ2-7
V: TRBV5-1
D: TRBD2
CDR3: CASSLGLARSYEQYF
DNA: TGCGCCAGCAGCTTGGGACTAGCTCGCTCCTACGAGCAGTACTTC

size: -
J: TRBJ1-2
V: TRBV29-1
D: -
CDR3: CSVWRSGGYTF
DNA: TGCAGCGTGTGGCGGTCGGGGGGCTACACCTTC

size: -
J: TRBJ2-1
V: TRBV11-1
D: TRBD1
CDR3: CASSYDREREQFF
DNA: TGTGCCAGCAGCTATGACAGGGAACGAGAGCAGTTCTTC

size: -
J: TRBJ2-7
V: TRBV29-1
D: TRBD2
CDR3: CSGGGGEVYEQYF
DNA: TGCAGCGGTGGGGGAGGGGAGGTCTACGAGCAGTACTTC

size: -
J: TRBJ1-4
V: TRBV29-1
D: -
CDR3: CSAAATNEKLFF
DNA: TGCAGCGCAGCCGCAACTAATGAAAAACTGTTTTTT

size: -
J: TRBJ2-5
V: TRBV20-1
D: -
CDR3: CSARDGTQETQYF
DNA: TGCAGTGCTAGAGATGGGACTCAAGAGACCCAGTACTTC

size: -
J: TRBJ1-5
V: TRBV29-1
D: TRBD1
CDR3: CSVGTGRNQPQHF
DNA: TGCAGCGTTGGGACAGGCCGCAATCAGCCCCAGCATTTT

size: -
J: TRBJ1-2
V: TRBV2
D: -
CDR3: CASSETDRRPGGYTF
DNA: TGTGCCAGCAGTGAAACTGACAGGCGGCCGGGTGGCTACACCTTC

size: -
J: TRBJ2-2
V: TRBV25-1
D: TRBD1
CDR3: CASSPGQGMHGELFF
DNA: TGTGCCAGCAGTCCGGGACAGGGGATGCACGGGGAGCTGTTTTTT

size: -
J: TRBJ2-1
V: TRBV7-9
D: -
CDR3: CASSLSPEGPRVF
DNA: TGTGCCAGCAGCTTATCCCCGGAGGGGCCCCGAGTCTTC

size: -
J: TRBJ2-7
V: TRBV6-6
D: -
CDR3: CASLPGGPGGYEQYF
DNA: TGTGCCAGCCTACCTGGAGGGCCAGGAGGGTACGAGCAGTACTTC